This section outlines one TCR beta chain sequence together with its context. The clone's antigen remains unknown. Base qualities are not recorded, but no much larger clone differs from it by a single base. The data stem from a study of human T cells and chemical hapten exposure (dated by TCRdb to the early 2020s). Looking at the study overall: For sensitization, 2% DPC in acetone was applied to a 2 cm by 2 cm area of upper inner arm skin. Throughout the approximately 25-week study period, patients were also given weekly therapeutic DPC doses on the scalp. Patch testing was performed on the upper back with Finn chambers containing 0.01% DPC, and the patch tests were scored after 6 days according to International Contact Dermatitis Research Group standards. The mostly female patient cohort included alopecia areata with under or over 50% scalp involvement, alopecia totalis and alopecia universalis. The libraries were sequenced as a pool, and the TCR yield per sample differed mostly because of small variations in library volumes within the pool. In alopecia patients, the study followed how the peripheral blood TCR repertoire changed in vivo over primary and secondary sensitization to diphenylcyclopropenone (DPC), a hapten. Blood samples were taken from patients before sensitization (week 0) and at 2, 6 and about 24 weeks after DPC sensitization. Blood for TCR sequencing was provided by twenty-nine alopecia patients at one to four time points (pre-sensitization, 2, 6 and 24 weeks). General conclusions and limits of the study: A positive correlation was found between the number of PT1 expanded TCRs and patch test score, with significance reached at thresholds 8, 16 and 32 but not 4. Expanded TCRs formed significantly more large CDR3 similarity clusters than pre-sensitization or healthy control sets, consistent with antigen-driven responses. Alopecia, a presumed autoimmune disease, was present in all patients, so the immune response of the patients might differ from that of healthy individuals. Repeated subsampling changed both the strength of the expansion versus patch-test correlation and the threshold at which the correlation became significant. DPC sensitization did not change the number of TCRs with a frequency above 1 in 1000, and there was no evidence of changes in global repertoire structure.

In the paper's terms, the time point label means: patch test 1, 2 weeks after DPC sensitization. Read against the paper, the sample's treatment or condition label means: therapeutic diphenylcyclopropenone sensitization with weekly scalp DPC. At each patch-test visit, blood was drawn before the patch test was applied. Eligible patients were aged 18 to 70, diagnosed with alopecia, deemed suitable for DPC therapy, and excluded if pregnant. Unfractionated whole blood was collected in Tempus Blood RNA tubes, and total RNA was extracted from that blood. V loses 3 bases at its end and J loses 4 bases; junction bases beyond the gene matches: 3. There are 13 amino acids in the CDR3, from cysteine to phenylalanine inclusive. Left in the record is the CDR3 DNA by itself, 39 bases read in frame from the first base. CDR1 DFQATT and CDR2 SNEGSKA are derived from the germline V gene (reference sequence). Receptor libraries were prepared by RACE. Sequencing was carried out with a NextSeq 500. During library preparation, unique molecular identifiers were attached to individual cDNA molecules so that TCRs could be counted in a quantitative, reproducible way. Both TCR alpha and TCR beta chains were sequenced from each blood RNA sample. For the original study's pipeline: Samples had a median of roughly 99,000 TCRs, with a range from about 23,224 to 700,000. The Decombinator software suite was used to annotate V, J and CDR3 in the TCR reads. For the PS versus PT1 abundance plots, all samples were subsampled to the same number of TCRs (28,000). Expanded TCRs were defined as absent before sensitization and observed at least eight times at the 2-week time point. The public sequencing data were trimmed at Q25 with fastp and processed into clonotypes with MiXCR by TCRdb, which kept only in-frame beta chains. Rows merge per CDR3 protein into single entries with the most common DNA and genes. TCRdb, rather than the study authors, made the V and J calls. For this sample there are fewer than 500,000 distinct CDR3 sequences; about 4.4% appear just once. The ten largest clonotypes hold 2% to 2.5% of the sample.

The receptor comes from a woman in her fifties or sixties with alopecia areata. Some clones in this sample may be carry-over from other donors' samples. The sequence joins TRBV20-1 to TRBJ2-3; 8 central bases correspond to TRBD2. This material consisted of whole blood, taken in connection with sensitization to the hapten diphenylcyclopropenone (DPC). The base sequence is TGCAGTGCTAGCGGGAGGGCCCCAGATACGCAGTATTTT. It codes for CSASGRAPDTQYF.